This T cell receptor beta chain was documented in a study of CD4+ T cells in melanoma. Study-level findings and limits: Reportedly, melanoma neoantigen-specific CD4+ T cells showed varied differentiation states. CD8+ T cell, macrophage and B cell function reportedly correlated with neoantigen-specific CD4+ T cells.

The CDR3 has 15 residues. CDR1 is SEHNR, CDR2 FQNEAQ, per germline (reference sequence). V lost 0 bases and J lost 6; bases outside the gene matches: 8. TCRdb keeps only in-frame clones here, not all; method: immunoSEQ multiplex PCR. The sample has more than 12,000 clones; 62% are singletons. This clone was recorded a few times. Antigen: not known. V is TRBV7-9 and J is TRBJ2-7; 7 nucleotides agree with TRBD1. The sequence derives from a human donor with melanoma. Specimen: cells from a culture (not recorded whether cultured in vitro). The CDR3 DNA reads as TGTGCCAGCAGCTTAGCTCTAACAGGGGATCGCGAGCAGTACTTC. Translation gives CASSLALTGDREQYF.